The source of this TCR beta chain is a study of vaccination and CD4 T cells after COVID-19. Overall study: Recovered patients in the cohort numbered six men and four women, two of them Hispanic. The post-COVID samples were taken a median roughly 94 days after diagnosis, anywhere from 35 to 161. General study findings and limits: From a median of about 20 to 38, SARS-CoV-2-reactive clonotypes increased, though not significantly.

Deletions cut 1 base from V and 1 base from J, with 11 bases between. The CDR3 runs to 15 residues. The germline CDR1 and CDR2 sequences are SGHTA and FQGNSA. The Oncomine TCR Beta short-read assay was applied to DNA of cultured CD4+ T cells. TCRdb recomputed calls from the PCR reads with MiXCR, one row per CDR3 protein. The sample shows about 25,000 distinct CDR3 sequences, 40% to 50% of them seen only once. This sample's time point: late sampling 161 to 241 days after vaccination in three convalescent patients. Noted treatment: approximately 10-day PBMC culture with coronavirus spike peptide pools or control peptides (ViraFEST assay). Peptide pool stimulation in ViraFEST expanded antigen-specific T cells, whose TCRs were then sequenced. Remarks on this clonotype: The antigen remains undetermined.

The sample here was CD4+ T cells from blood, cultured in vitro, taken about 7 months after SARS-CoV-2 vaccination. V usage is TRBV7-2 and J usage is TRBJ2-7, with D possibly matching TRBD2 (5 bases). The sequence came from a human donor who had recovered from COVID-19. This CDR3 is CASSLGPGMSYEQYF. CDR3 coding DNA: TGTGCCAGCAGCTTAGGGCCGGGGATGTCCTACGAGCAGTACTTC.